This TCR beta chain was captured by sequencing in a study of cytomegalovirus exposure and HLA in healthy donors. The PCR was carried out with 60 Vbeta primers and 13 Jbeta primers. Measured with immunoSEQ multiplex PCR; TCRdb has only the in-frame clones, and not every one. The sample has fewer than 100,000 clones, roughly 80% seen once. The CDR3 runs 16 residues. The J segment lost 3 bases and the V segment lost 4 bases, leaving 3 bases of the junction unmatched. Per the germline V gene, CDR1 is SGHRS and CDR2 is YFSETQ. This clonotype was obtained from a male donor in good health and CMV-seronegative. The sequencing sample was made of PBMCs. The chain joins TRBV5-1 to TRBJ2-2, with 13 positions matching TRBD2. The CDR3 loop reads CASSLGLAGDTGELFF. CDR3 sequence (DNA): TGCGCCAGCAGCCTAGGACTAGCGGGGGACACCGGGGAGCTGTTTTTT.